One sample yielded the 17 T cell receptor beta chains listed below, sequenced in a study of identifying expanded T cells in peripheral blood. Sequenced by immunoSEQ multiplex PCR; TCRdb stores in-frame clones only, minus some. Of some 90,000 clones detected, approximately 83% appear once; the ten largest clones hold roughly 5.5%. The sample was blood. The source is a person aged 18 to 75 in good health.

The V call is TRBV5-1, the J call TRBJ1-6, with D possibly being TRBD1 (6 bases). Between the trimmed V and J ends, which lost 4 bases and 3 bases, there was a span of 14 bases. CDR3 size: 16 residues. Germline V gives CDR1 SGHRS, CDR2 YFSETQ. This CDR3 reads CASSGTQGVYNSPLHF. The CDR3 DNA follows: TGCGCCAGCAGCGGCACACAGGGAGTCTATAATTCACCCCTCCACTTT.

This rearrangement joins TRBV4-3 to TRBJ2-7; maybe TRBD1 (5 bases). The CDR3 extends over 18 amino acids. With 3 bases removed from V and 2 bases from J, the gap between germline ends came to 23 bases. CDR1 is LGHNA, CDR2 YSLEER, per germline. The CDR3 region has the DNA TGCGCCAGCAGCCATATCATTCCGAGTCAGGGAAGAACCTACGAGCAGTACTTC. The encoded protein is CASSHIIPSQGRTYEQYF.

The chain combines TRBV5-5 with TRBJ2-5; the D gene is possibly TRBD2 (5 bases). V lost 2 bases and J 4 bases, leaving 12 bases between the germline ends. Looked up from germline, CDR1 is SGHKS and CDR2 is YYEKEE (reference sequence). This CDR3 spans 14 amino acids. CDR3 sequence reads: CASSFSRGGETQYF. CDR3 nucleotide sequence: TGTGCCAGCAGCTTCAGTCGTGGAGGAGAGACCCAGTACTTC. The whole variable domain, filled in from reference TRBV5-5 and TRBJ2-5, reads DAGVTQSPTHLIKTRGQQVTLRCSPISGHKSVSWYQQVLGQGPQFIFQYYEKEERGRGNFPDRFSARQFPNYSSELNVNALLLGDSALYLCASSFSRGGETQYFGPGTRLLVL.

V gene TRBV4-1 combines with J gene TRBJ1-3; D unclear. The CDR3 is 16 residues long. Germline values: CDR1 MGHRA, CDR2 YSYEKL. V dropped 3 bases and J dropped 0 bases, with 12 bases sitting between them. CDR3 sequence: CASSHPSVYSGNTIYF. As DNA, the CDR3 is TGCGCCAGCAGCCACCCCTCGGTGTACTCTGGAAACACCATATATTTT.

The genes are TRBV4-3 and TRBJ1-2, with D perhaps matching TRBD1 (6 bases). CDR3 length: 14 amino acids. Trimming left V 1 base short and J 4 bases short, with 10 bases between. Germline V gene data show CDR1 as LGHNA and CDR2 as YSLEER. As DNA, the CDR3 is TGCGCCAGCAGCCAAGGTCCAGGGGTCTATGGCTACACCTTC. It codes for CASSQGPGVYGYTF.

The table lists this clone with a few counts. The rearrangement uses TRBV7-9 and TRBJ2-7, with a weak D call TRBD1 (6 bases). The germline gives CDR1 SEHNR, CDR2 FQNEAQ (reference sequence). The CDR3 contains 12 residues. V was shortened by 5 bases and J by 5 bases, with 10 bases between the two germline ends. CDR3 region: CASSRDRNEQYF. CDR3 DNA: TGTGCCAGCAGCCGTGACAGGAACGAGCAGTACTTC.

The V call is TRBV7-3, the J call TRBJ2-3; a possible D gene is TRBD1 (6 bases). V lost 0 bases and J lost 2, with 9 bases in between. Per the germline V gene, CDR1 is SGHTA and CDR2 is FQGTGA. The CDR3 contains 15 residues. The CDR3 is CASSLTGANTDTQYF. The CDR3 DNA reads as TGTGCCAGCAGCTTAACGGGGGCGAACACAGATACGCAGTATTTT.

The chain joins TRBV7-6 to TRBJ2-3; no firm D call. Germline assignment: CDR1 SGHVS and CDR2 FNYEAQ. Trimming stripped 4 bases from V and 0 bases from J, with 14 bases between. The CDR3 covers 16 residues. The CDR3 here is CASSSRFRSSTDTQYF. In DNA, the CDR3 is TGTGCCAGCAGCTCCCGATTCCGATCTAGCACAGATACGCAGTATTTT.

This chain links TRBV19 with TRBJ1-2, with D perhaps TRBD1 (6 bases). Germline V CDR1 and CDR2: LNHDA, SQIVND (reference sequence). The CDR3 sequence is 15 residues long. Trimming shortened V by 6 bases and J by 6 bases, and 20 bases separated the two germline ends. The CDR3: CASRGAAGSTHGYTF. CDR3 coding DNA: TGTGCCAGTAGGGGGGCTGCGGGATCCACGCATGGCTACACCTTC.

The V and J genes are TRBV5-4 and TRBJ1-1; tentative D call: TRBD1 (6 bases). Trimming took off 2 bases at V and 1 base at J, with 18 bases between the two ends. CDR3 size: 17 residues. Germline CDR1 is SGHNT and CDR2 is YYREEE (reference sequence). The CDR3 bases are TGTGCCAGCAGCTTCGCTGGCCGACAGGATAGGAACACTGAAGCTTTCTTT. As protein: CASSFAGRQDRNTEAFF. Using reference TRBV5-4 and TRBJ1-1 for the parts outside the CDR3, the full variable domain is ETGVTQSPTHLIKTRGQQVTLRCSSQSGHNTVSWYQQALGQGPQFIFQYYREEENGRGNFPPRFSGLQFPNYSSELNVNALELDDSALYLCASSFAGRQDRNTEAFFGQGTRLTVV.

The rearrangement joins TRBV30 to TRBJ1-1; no reliable D call. Germline assignment: CDR1 GTSNPN and CDR2 SVGIG (reference sequence). This CDR3 has 10 amino acids. With 2 bases removed from V and 5 bases from J, the gap between germline ends came to 3 bases. CDR3 DNA: TGTGCCTGGAGTCGAACTGAAGCTTTCTTT. Protein sequence: CAWSRTEAFF.

The chain links TRBV5-1 to TRBJ2-7; tentatively, D is TRBD1 or TRBD2 (6 bases each). The ends were cut back, 4 bases at V and 5 bases at J, with 16 bases in the middle. Germline V gene data show CDR1 as SGHRS and CDR2 as YFSETQ. This CDR3 spans 14 amino acids. The CDR3 region has the DNA TGCGCCAGCAGCCAAGGGGGGCTGAAGGACGAGCAGTACTTC. Its translation: CASSQGGLKDEQYF.

The chain is built from TRBV13 and TRBJ1-3, with D tentatively TRBD1 (6 bases). Germline-derived CDR1 and CDR2 are PRHDT and FYEKMQ (reference sequence). Trimming pared 6 bases from V and 4 bases from J, leaving 13 bases between. The CDR3 spans 14 residues. CDR3 sequence: CASRPTGSGNTIYF. CDR3 DNA sequence: TGTGCCAGCAGACCCACAGGGTCAGGAAACACCATATATTTT. The variable domain in full, with the rest retrieved from reference TRBV13 and TRBJ1-3, is AAGVIQSPRHLIKEKRETATLKCYPIPRHDTVYWYQQGPGQDPQFLISFYEKMQSDKGSIPDRFSAQQFSDYHSELNMSSLELGDSALYFCASRPTGSGNTIYFGEGSWLTVV.

The chain carries TRBV19 and TRBJ2-3, with D perhaps TRBD1 (5 bases). In germline, CDR1 is LNHDA, CDR2 SQIVND (reference sequence). Trimming cost V 2 bases and J 3 bases, with 15 bases left between them. This CDR3 comprises 16 residues. This CDR3 reads CASSISRGMRTDTQYF. CDR3 DNA sequence: TGTGCCAGTAGTATATCAAGGGGCATGCGGACAGATACGCAGTATTTT.

CDR3 in DNA: TGTGCCAGCAGCTTAGAATACGTCGGAAACACCATATATTTT. As protein: CASSLEYVGNTIYF. The V call is TRBV7-8, the J call TRBJ1-3, with D unresolved. Germline CDR1 reads SGHVS; CDR2 reads FQNEAQ. V lost 1 base to trimming and J lost 4 bases, with 8 bases between them. There are 14 residues in the CDR3.

About this clone: The same CDR3 can be traced to other DNA sequences in this sample. This chain joins TRBV21-1 and TRBJ2-5; the table's D call of TRBD1 was not tested on the DNA. TRBV21-1 is a documented pseudogene. This CDR3 spans 14 amino acids. The CDR3 DNA reads as TGTGCCAGCAGAAACAGACAGGGGAGAGAGACCCAGTACTTC. Amino acids: CASRNRQGRETQYF.

Concerning this clone: Its ends do not fully match the called genes, so a read error is possible. The chain employs TRBV5-4 and TRBJ1-2; D is unclear. The CDR3 extends over 11 amino acids. Germline assignment: CDR1 SGHNT and CDR2 YYREEE (reference sequence). The DNA of the CDR3 is TGTGCCAGCAGCTTTAACTCTGGCTACACCTTC. Its protein product is CASSFNSGYTF.